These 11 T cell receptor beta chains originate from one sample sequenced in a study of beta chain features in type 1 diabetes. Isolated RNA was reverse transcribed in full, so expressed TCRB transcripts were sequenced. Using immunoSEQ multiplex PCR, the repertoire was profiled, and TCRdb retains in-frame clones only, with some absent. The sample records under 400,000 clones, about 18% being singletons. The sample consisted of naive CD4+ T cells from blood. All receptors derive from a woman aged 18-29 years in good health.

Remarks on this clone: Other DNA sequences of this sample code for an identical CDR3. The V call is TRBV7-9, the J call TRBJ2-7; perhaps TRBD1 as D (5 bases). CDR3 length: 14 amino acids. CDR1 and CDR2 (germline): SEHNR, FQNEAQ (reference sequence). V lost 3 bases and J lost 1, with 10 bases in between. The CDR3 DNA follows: TGTGCCAGCAGCTTGGGGCCGGGTTCCTACGAGCAGTACTTC. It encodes CASSLGPGSYEQYF.

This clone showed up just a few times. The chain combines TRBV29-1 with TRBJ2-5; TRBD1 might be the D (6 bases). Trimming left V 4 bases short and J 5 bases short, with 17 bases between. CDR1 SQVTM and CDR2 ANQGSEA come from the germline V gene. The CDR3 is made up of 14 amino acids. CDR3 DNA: TGCAGCGTTGCTAGGACAGTTGTCGGGGAGACCCAGTACTTC. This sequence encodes CSVARTVVGETQYF. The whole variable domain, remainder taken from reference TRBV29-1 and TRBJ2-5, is SAVISQKPSRDICQRGTSLTIQCQVDSQVTMMFWYRQQPGQSLTLIATANQGSEATYESGFVIDKFPISRPNLTFSTLTVSNMSPEDSSIYLCSVARTVVGETQYFGPGTRLLVL.

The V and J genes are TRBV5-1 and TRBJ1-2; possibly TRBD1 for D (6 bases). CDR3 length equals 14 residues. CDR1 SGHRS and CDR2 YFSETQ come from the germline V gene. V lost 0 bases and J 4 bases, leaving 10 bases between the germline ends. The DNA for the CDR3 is TGCGCCAGCAGCTTGGGACAGGCGGGCTATGGCTACACCTTC. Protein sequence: CASSLGQAGYGYTF. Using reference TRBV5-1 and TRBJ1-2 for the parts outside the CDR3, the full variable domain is KAGVTQTPRYLIKTRGQQVTLSCSPISGHRSVSWYQQTPGQGLQFLFEYFSETQRNKGNFPGRFSGRQFSNSRSEMNVSTLELGDSALYLCASSLGQAGYGYTFGSGTRLTVV.

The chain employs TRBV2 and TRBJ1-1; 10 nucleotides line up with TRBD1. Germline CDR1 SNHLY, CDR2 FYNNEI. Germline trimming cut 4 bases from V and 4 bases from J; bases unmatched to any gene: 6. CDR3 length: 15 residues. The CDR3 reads CASSGDRGVGTEAFF. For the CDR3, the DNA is TGTGCCAGCAGTGGGGACAGGGGAGTCGGCACTGAAGCTTTCTTT.

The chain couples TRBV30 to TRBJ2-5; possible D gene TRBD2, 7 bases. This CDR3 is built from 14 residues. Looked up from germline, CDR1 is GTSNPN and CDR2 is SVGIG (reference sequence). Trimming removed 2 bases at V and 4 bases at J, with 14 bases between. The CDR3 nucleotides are TGTGCCTGGAGTAGAGGGGGGGCTGTAGAGACCCAGTACTTC. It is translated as CAWSRGGAVETQYF. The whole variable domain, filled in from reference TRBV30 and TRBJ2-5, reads SQTIHQWPATLVQPVGSPLSLECTVEGTSNPNLYWYRQAAGRGLQLLFYSVGIGQISSEVPQNLSASRPQDRQFILSSKKLLLSDSGFYLCAWSRGGAVETQYFGPGTRLLVL.

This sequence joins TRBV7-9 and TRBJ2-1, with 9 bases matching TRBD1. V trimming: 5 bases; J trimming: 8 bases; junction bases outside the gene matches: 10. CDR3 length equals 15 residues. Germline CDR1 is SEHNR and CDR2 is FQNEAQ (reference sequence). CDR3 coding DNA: TGTGCCAGCAGCCTAGGAGGGACAGGGACCCATGAGCAGTTCTTC. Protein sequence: CASSLGGTGTHEQFF.

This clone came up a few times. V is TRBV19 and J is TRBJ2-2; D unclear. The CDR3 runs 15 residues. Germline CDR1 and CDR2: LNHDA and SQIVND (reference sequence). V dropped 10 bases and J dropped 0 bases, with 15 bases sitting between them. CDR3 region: CATDPGHANTGELFF. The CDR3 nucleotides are TGTGCCACAGATCCGGGTCACGCGAACACCGGGGAGCTGTTTTTT.

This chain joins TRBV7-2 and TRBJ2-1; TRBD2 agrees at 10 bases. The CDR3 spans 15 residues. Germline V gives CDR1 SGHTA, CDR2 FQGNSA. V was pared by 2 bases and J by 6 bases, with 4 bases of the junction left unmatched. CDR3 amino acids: CASSLSSGSFNEQFF. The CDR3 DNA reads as TGTGCCAGCAGCTTATCTAGCGGGAGTTTCAATGAGCAGTTCTTC.

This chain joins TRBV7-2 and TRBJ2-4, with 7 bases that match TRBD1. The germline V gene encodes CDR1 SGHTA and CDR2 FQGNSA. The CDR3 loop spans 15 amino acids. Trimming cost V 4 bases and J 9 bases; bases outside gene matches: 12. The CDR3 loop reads CASSYDRGQVGIQYF. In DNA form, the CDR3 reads TGTGCCAGCAGCTACGACCGAGGACAGGTCGGCATTCAGTACTTC.

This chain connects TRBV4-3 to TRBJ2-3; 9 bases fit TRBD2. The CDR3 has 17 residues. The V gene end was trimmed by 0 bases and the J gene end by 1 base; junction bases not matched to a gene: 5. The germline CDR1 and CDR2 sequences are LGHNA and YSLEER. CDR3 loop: CASSQDLRTSGTDTQYF. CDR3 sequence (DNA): TGCGCCAGCAGCCAAGATCTAAGGACTAGCGGCACAGATACGCAGTATTTT.

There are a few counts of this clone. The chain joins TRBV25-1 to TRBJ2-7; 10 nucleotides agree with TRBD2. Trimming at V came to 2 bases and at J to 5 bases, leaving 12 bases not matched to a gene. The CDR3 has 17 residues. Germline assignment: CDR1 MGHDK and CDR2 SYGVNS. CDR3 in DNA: TGTGCCAGCAGTGAAGGGCCTAGCGGGAGTCCGCGAGACGAGCAGTACTTC. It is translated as CASSEGPSGSPRDEQYF.